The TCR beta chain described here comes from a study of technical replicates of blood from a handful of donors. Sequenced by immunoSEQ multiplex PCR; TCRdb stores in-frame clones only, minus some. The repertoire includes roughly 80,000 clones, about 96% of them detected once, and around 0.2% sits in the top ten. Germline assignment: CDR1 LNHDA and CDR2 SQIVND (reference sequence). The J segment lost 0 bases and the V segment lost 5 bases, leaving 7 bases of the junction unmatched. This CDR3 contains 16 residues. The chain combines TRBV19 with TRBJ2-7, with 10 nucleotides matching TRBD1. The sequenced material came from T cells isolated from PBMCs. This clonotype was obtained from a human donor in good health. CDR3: CASSPRWTGGSYEQYF. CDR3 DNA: TGTGCCAGTAGTCCCCGCTGGACAGGGGGCTCCTACGAGCAGTACTTC.